Presented here are 9 T cell receptor beta chains from one specimen sequenced in a study of T cells expressing NK-cell markers. With the 5' RACE reads reprocessed, TCRdb shows one record per CDR3 protein and no DNA. This sample's clone table lists hundreds of thousands of distinct CDR3 sequences. Sequenced input: blood T cells: a sorted CD56 or NKG2C T cell subset, CD4+ or CD8+ T cells, or bulk PBMC T cells (not recorded which). These receptors were collected from a man aged 18 to 70 in good health.

V gene TRBV11-2 combines with J gene TRBJ2-1; the TCRdb call, TRBD1, lacks DNA for checking. The CDR3 contains 15 residues. CDR1 and CDR2 (germline): SGHAT, FQNNGV. CDR3 in amino acids: CASRPQGARPNEQFF.

This chain links TRBV11-2 with TRBJ2-1; as DNA is missing, the TRBD1 call by TCRdb cannot be tested. The CDR3 contains 17 residues. The germline V gene encodes CDR1 SGHAT and CDR2 FQNNGV. The CDR3 sequence: CASSFSWGATNYNEQFF.

The chain uses TRBV29-1 and TRBJ1-2; TCRdb gives TRBD1 as the D gene, but with no DNA this cannot be confirmed. Germline V gene sequence: CDR1 SQVTM, CDR2 ANQGSEA. The CDR3 consists of 13 residues. CDR3 sequence reads: CSVRPDSRAGYTF.

V and J are TRBV11-2 and TRBJ1-1; TCRdb names TRBD1, which stays unverified in the absence of DNA. This CDR3 comprises 14 residues. Germline CDR1 and CDR2: SGHAT and FQNNGV. CDR3 loop: CASSLDRSSTEAFF.

The J gene is TRBJ2-5, the V gene TRBV5-1; the TCRdb call, TRBD1, lacks DNA for checking. Germline loops: CDR1 SGHRS, CDR2 YFSETQ. CDR3 length: 15 amino acids. The CDR3 loop is CASSLGDRGRETQYF.

This chain uses TRBV6-1 with TRBJ1-2; the TCRdb call, TRBD1, lacks DNA for checking. The length of the CDR3 is 13 residues. The germline gives CDR1 MNHNS, CDR2 SASEGT. The CDR3 spells CASSANRDRGYTF.

V and J are TRBV11-1 and TRBJ2-7; the TCRdb call, TRBD1, lacks DNA for checking. This CDR3 contains 14 residues. Looked up from germline, CDR1 is SGHAT and CDR2 is FQDESV (reference sequence). The CDR3 loop reads CASSPRGQAYEQYF.

The chain couples TRBV5-1 to TRBJ2-5; the D gene TCRdb calls, TRBD2, cannot be checked with no DNA. The CDR3 spans 15 residues. Germline CDR1 and CDR2: SGHRS and YFSETQ. CDR3 sequence reads: CASSDASGTQETQYF.

This sequence joins TRBV6-1 and TRBJ2-1; TCRdb's D gene call, TRBD1, goes unchecked for lack of DNA. Germline lookup yields CDR1 MNHNS and CDR2 SASEGT. The CDR3 is 14 residues long. This CDR3 is CASSEAAQGARQFF.